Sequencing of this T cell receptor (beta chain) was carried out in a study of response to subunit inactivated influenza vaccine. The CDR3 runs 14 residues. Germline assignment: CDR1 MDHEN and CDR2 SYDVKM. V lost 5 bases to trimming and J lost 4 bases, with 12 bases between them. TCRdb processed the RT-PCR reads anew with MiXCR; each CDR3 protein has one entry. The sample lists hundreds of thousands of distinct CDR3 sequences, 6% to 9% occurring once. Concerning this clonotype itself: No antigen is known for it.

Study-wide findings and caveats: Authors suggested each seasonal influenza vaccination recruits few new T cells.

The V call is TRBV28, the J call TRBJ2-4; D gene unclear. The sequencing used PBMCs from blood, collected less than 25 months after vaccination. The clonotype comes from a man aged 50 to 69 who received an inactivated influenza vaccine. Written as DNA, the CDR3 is TGTGCCAGCAGTCCACATGACACAAAAAACATTCAGTACTTC. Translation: CASSPHDTKNIQYF.